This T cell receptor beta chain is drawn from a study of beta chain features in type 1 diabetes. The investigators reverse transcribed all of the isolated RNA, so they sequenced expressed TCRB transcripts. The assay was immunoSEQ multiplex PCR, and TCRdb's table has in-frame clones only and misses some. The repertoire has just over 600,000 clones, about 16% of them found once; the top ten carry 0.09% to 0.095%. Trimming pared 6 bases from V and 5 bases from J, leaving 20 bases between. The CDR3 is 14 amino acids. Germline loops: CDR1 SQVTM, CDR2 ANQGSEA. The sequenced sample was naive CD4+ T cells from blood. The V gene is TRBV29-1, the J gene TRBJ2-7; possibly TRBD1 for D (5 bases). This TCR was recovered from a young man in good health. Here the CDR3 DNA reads TGCAGCGTCGCTTCAGGGCTCCGGGTTAACGAGCAGTACTTC. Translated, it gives CSVASGLRVNEQYF.